Listed here are 29 T cell receptor beta chains from one sample, sequenced in a study of blood T cell repertoires in COVID-19. Measured with immunoSEQ multiplex PCR; TCRdb has only the in-frame clones, and not every one. Of over 250,000 clones in the sample, 85% were seen once. Sequencing input: peripheral blood. The receptors were sampled from a human donor in a cohort sampled during active COVID-19.

This chain connects TRBV7-6 to TRBJ2-3; the match to TRBD2 covers 13 bases. The V segment lost 6 bases and the J segment 6 bases; nucleotides outside the gene matches: 9. The CDR3 length is 16 residues. The germline CDR1 and CDR2 sequences are SGHVS and FNYEAQ. For the CDR3, the DNA is TGTGCCAGCAGTCCCCGACTAGCGGGAGGTTCGGATACGCAGTATTTT. It is translated as CASSPRLAGGSDTQYF.

The chain recombines TRBV19 with TRBJ2-2; the match to TRBD2 covers 13 bases. The V segment lost 5 bases and the J segment 6 bases; nucleotides outside the gene matches: 12. The V gene's germline CDR1 is LNHDA and CDR2 SQIVND (reference sequence). The CDR3 consists of 18 residues. The CDR3 bases are TGTGCCAGTAGTCCGACCCACCGGACTAGCGGGAGCCCCGGGGAGCTGTTTTTT. It codes for CASSPTHRTSGSPGELFF.

This chain connects TRBV4-1 to TRBJ1-2, with D perhaps matching TRBD1 (6 bases). V was trimmed by 1 base and J by 4 bases, leaving 13 bases between them. Looked up from germline, CDR1 is MGHRA and CDR2 is YSYEKL. CDR3 size: 15 residues. The CDR3 coding sequence is TGCGCCAGCAGCCAAGTCTTGGGGGCTGGCTATGGCTACACCTTC. It yields the protein CASSQVLGAGYGYTF.

The V and J genes are TRBV19 and TRBJ1-5; D is uncertain. The germline CDR1 and CDR2 sequences are LNHDA and SQIVND (reference sequence). Trimming removed 5 bases from V and 4 bases from J, with 15 bases in between. The CDR3 contains 15 residues. The CDR3 loop reads CASSYRSSDNQPQHF. The CDR3 coding sequence is TGTGCCAGTAGTTACCGGAGCAGCGATAATCAGCCCCAGCATTTT. The full variable domain, with the rest looked up from reference TRBV19 and TRBJ1-5, is DGGITQSPKYLFRKEGQNVTLSCEQNLNHDAMYWYRQDPGQGLRLIYYSQIVNDFQKGDIAEGYSVSREKKESFPLTVTSAQKNPTAFYLCASSYRSSDNQPQHFGDGTRLSIL.

This clone was recorded a few times. This sequence joins TRBV7-2 and TRBJ2-5; D may be TRBD2 (5 bases). CDR3 length equals 14 residues. Trimming pared 2 bases from V and 5 bases from J, leaving 12 bases between. Germline V gene lookup returns CDR1 SGHTA and CDR2 FQGNSA. CDR3 in DNA: TGTGCCAGCAGCTTACCGGGGTTTTGGGAGACCCAGTACTTC. This gives the protein CASSLPGFWETQYF.

V gene TRBV3-1 (or the pseudogene TRBV3-2) combines with J gene TRBJ2-3, with 8 bases fitting TRBD1. Trimming removed 1 base from V and 2 bases from J; junction bases left unmatched: 5. The germline CDR1 and CDR2 sequences are LGHDT and YNNKEL (reference sequence). CDR3 length: 16 amino acids. The CDR3 DNA reads TGTGCCAGCAGCCAAGGGACAGGGAGTCACACAGATACGCAGTATTTT. Residues: CASSQGTGSHTDTQYF.

The chain uses TRBV29-1 and TRBJ2-7; D unclear. Trimming cost V 4 bases and J 5 bases, with 9 bases left between them. Germline CDR1 reads SQVTM; CDR2 reads ANQGSEA. CDR3 length: 11 amino acids. CDR3: CSVGEYNEQYF. The CDR3 coding sequence is TGCAGCGTTGGAGAGTACAACGAGCAGTACTTC.

The V call is TRBV28, the J call TRBJ2-4; 9 positions agree with TRBD1. Looked up from germline, CDR1 is MDHEN and CDR2 is SYDVKM. The CDR3 is 16 amino acids. V lost 6 bases and J lost 10; bases outside the gene matches: 16. In DNA, the CDR3 is TGTGCCAGCAGCACCGATACCACAGGGGGCAGGTGGATTCAGTACTTC. This translates into CASSTDTTGGRWIQYF. Variable domain in full (rest from reference TRBV28 and TRBJ2-4): DVKVTQSSRYLVKRTGEKVFLECVQDMDHENMFWYRQDPGLGLRLIYFSYDVKMKEKGDIPEGYSVSREKKERFSLILESASTNQTSMYLCASSTDTTGGRWIQYFGAGTRLSVL.

The chain joins TRBV5-1 to TRBJ2-1, with 8 bases matching TRBD1. Germline-derived CDR1 and CDR2 are SGHRS and YFSETQ. The CDR3 spans 16 residues. The J segment lost 6 bases and the V segment lost 1 base, leaving 9 bases of the junction unmatched. CDR3 sequence reads: CASSLRVGQVSNEQFF. The DNA for the CDR3 is TGCGCCAGCAGCTTGCGTGTGGGACAGGTCAGCAATGAGCAGTTCTTC.

CDR3 region: CASSVTGTIYNEQFF. The CDR3 coding sequence is TGTGCCAGCAGCGTAACAGGGACAATCTACAATGAGCAGTTCTTC. The rearrangement joins TRBV9 to TRBJ2-1; weak D call: TRBD1 (6 bases). CDR1 and CDR2 (germline): SGDLS, YYNGEE. The CDR3 is made up of 15 amino acids. Deletions cut 1 base from V and 3 bases from J, with 11 bases between.

V is TRBV29-1 and J is TRBJ2-1, with 7 bases fitting TRBD1. In germline, CDR1 is SQVTM, CDR2 ANQGSEA. The CDR3 totals 15 residues. V lost 4 bases and J lost 6; bases outside the gene matches: 12. CDR3 region: CSVADRQGYGNEQFF. The CDR3 DNA is TGCAGCGTTGCGGACAGGCAGGGGTACGGCAATGAGCAGTTCTTC.

CDR3 coding DNA: TGTGCCACCAGTGCTCAGGGGATAACACCCCAGTACTTC. Its protein is CATSAQGITPQYF. This chain uses TRBV24-1 with TRBJ2-5; tentative D call: TRBD1 (6 bases). The CDR3 has 13 residues. CDR1 KGHDR and CDR2 SFDVKD come from the germline V gene. V gave up 5 bases and J gave up 9 bases, with 15 bases separating them.

The CDR3 DNA reads TGTGCCAGCAGCTTGCAGGGAAGAACCGGGGAGCTGTTTTTT. Translated, it gives CASSLQGRTGELFF. This chain joins TRBV5-4 and TRBJ2-2, with D possibly TRBD1 on 5 matching bases. Germline V gene data show CDR1 as SGHNT and CDR2 as YYREEE (reference sequence). V lost 1 base to trimming and J lost 5 bases, with 9 bases between them. The CDR3 extends over 14 amino acids.

DNA of the CDR3: TGTGCCAGCAGCCAAGATCTGAGCTACAATGAGCAGTTCTTC. Its translation is CASSQDLSYNEQFF. The genes are TRBV4-2 and TRBJ2-1, with D unresolved. Germline values: CDR1 LGHNA, CDR2 YNFKEQ. V was trimmed by 0 bases and J by 3 bases, leaving 6 bases between them. This CDR3 has 14 residues.

This clone occurred a few times. The V and J genes are TRBV24-1 and TRBJ1-1; TRBD1 might be the D (5 bases). Germline-derived CDR1 and CDR2 are KGHDR and SFDVKD. Trimming removed 7 bases at V and 5 bases at J, with 13 bases between. This CDR3 has 13 residues. CDR3: CATRRQRRTEAFF. Written as DNA, the CDR3 is TGTGCCACCAGAAGACAGAGAAGGACTGAAGCTTTCTTT.

The count of this clone is one. The V gene is TRBV9, the J gene TRBJ2-2; 13 positions match TRBD2. Germline CDR1 SGDLS, CDR2 YYNGEE. The CDR3 consists of 18 residues. V gave up 4 bases and J gave up 3 bases; unmatched junction bases: 9. The CDR3 reads CASSPGTSGNDYTGELFF. The CDR3 nucleotides read TGTGCCAGCAGCCCCGGGACTAGCGGGAATGATTACACCGGGGAGCTGTTTTTT.

This chain connects TRBV29-1 to TRBJ2-5, with a weak D call TRBD1 (6 bases). V lost 7 bases, J lost 5 bases, and 17 bases lay in between. CDR1 and CDR2 (germline): SQVTM, ANQGSEA. The CDR3 is 13 amino acids. CDR3: CSGKDSPVETQYF. The CDR3 bases are TGCAGCGGAAAGGACAGCCCAGTGGAGACCCAGTACTTC.

V is TRBV27 and J is TRBJ2-7, with D unresolved. The CDR3 contains 15 residues. Trimming cost V 3 bases and J 0 bases, with 12 bases left between them. Germline V gives CDR1 MNHEY, CDR2 SMNVEV (reference sequence). CDR3 sequence (DNA): TGTGCCAGCAGTTTCTATTCATTCCCCTCCTACGAGCAGTACTTC. This sequence encodes CASSFYSFPSYEQYF.

V usage is TRBV15 and J usage is TRBJ1-2, with TRBD1 identical over 7 bases. CDR1 is LNHNV, CDR2 YYDKDF, per germline (reference sequence). J was trimmed by 5 bases and V by 0 bases; bases with no gene match: 9. The CDR3 covers 16 residues. CDR3 nucleotide sequence: TGTGCCACCAGCAGAGAATACAGGGGTGAGGTTTATGGCTACACCTTC. It encodes CATSREYRGEVYGYTF.

J is TRBJ1-2 and V is TRBV7-2; D may be TRBD1 (5 bases). This CDR3 is 12 amino acids long. Germline assignment: CDR1 SGHTA and CDR2 FQGNSA. Trimming removed 4 bases from V and 2 bases from J, with 5 bases in between. Here the CDR3 DNA reads TGTGCCAGCAGCTCAGGGAACTATGGCTACACCTTC. This translates into CASSSGNYGYTF.

The rearrangement uses TRBV11-2 and TRBJ2-7; TRBD2 is a possible D gene (7 bases). CDR1 is SGHAT, CDR2 FQNNGV, per germline. The V end was cut by 1 base, the J end by 3 bases, with 13 bases between. CDR3 size: 15 residues. The CDR3 sequence: CASSLGAGHIYEQYF. The CDR3 nucleotides are TGTGCCAGCAGCTTAGGAGCGGGACACATCTACGAGCAGTACTTC.

CDR3 nucleotides: TGCGCCAGCAGCTTCGGGGTCGGGGAGCTGTTTTTT. This gives the protein CASSFGVGELFF. The rearrangement joins TRBV5-1 to TRBJ2-2; maybe TRBD2 (5 bases). This CDR3 is 12 amino acids long. With 2 bases removed from V and 7 bases from J, the gap between germline ends came to 6 bases. CDR1 is SGHRS, CDR2 YFSETQ, per germline.

This sequence joins TRBV6-5 and TRBJ1-1; 9 nucleotides line up with TRBD1. There are 15 residues in the CDR3. The ends lost 4 bases at V and 5 bases at J; junction bases unmatched: 8. Germline loops: CDR1 MNHEY, CDR2 SVGAGI. In DNA, the CDR3 is TGTGCCAGCAGTTCAAGGGGACAGGGTAGGACTGAAGCTTTCTTT. Translation gives CASSSRGQGRTEAFF.

The chain employs TRBV28 and TRBJ2-7; TRBD1 is a possible D gene (7 bases). Germline assignment: CDR1 MDHEN and CDR2 SYDVKM. CDR3 length: 14 amino acids. Trimming removed 6 bases from V and 2 bases from J, with 14 bases in between. The CDR3 DNA reads TGTGCCAGCAGCCGGAGGGGACAGCCCTACGAGCAGTACTTC. Translated: CASSRRGQPYEQYF.

Only one count was recorded for this clone. V and J are TRBV7-9 and TRBJ2-2; perhaps TRBD1 as D (6 bases). The CDR3 length is 15 residues. The ends were cut back, 5 bases at V and 0 bases at J, with 10 bases in the middle. From germline, CDR1 is SEHNR and CDR2 FQNEAQ (reference sequence). The CDR3 DNA is TGTGCCAGCAGCCACGGACAGCCGAACACCGGGGAGCTGTTTTTT. Translated, it gives CASSHGQPNTGELFF.

V gene TRBV5-1 combines with J gene TRBJ1-1; D gene uncertain. V lost 4 bases, J lost 2 bases, and 9 bases lay in between. Per germline, CDR1 SGHRS and CDR2 YFSETQ. This CDR3 has 13 amino acids. Written as DNA, the CDR3 is TGCGCCAGCAGCGGGCAGACCAACACTGAAGCTTTCTTT. This translates into CASSGQTNTEAFF.

This sequence joins TRBV18 and TRBJ2-3, with TRBD1 as a possible D gene (5 bases). Germline-derived CDR1 and CDR2 are KGHSH and LQKENI. Trimming removed 2 bases from V and 0 bases from J, with 18 bases in between. CDR3 length equals 18 residues. The CDR3 nucleotides read TGTGCCAGCTCACCAAAGTCTGGGGCAGGGAAGAGCACAGATACGCAGTATTTT. Its translation is CASSPKSGAGKSTDTQYF.

This chain joins TRBV11-2 and TRBJ2-5, with D maybe TRBD2 (5 bases). The germline CDR1 and CDR2 sequences are SGHAT and FQNNGV. V was clipped by 5 bases and J by 2 bases, with 18 bases between them. This CDR3 is 16 amino acids long. DNA for the CDR3: TGTGCCAGCAGCCCCGGATCAACCGGGAAACAAGAGACCCAGTACTTC. Encoded protein: CASSPGSTGKQETQYF.

This chain joins TRBV6-2 or TRBV6-3 and TRBJ2-1, with 11 bases that match TRBD2. This CDR3 spans 18 amino acids. In germline, CDR1 is MNHEY, CDR2 SVGEGT. J was trimmed by 5 bases and V by 3 bases; bases with no gene match: 12. Written as DNA, the CDR3 is TGTGCCAGCAGTTATCTCGCGGGCTCGGGACTAGCGGACAATGAGCAGTTCTTC. Its translation: CASSYLAGSGLADNEQFF.